The 17 T cell receptor beta chains in this list originate from one sample, sequenced in a study of cytomegalovirus exposure and HLA in healthy donors. The study ran its PCR with 60 Vbeta and 13 Jbeta primers. The repertoire was sequenced with immunoSEQ multiplex PCR; TCRdb's copy has only in-frame clones and lacks some. The table has about 140,000 clones, roughly 66% seen once. The sample was PBMCs. The source of these receptors is a woman in her sixties in good health and CMV-seronegative.

This chain uses TRBV2 with TRBJ2-5; 16 positions agree with TRBD2. The germline V gene has CDR1 SNHLY and CDR2 FYNNEI. CDR3 length: 15 residues. J was trimmed by 5 bases and V by 8 bases; bases with no gene match: 5. The CDR3 region is CASGTSGGAEETQYF. CDR3 nucleotides: TGTGCCAGCGGGACTAGCGGGGGGGCAGAGGAGACCCAGTACTTC.

The V gene is TRBV5-8, the J gene TRBJ2-2; 12 bases fit TRBD2. The germline CDR1 and CDR2 sequences are SGHTS and YDEGEE. V lost 3 bases, J lost 5 bases, and 5 bases stayed unmatched. This CDR3 spans 16 amino acids. CDR3 protein: CASSSLAGGPTGELFF. CDR3 DNA sequence: TGTGCCAGCAGCTCGCTAGCGGGGGGGCCGACCGGGGAGCTGTTTTTT.

The J gene is TRBJ1-2, the V gene TRBV14; D remains ambiguous. V was shortened by 4 bases and J by 2 bases, with 20 bases between the two germline ends. Per germline, CDR1 SGHDN and CDR2 FVKESK. The CDR3 consists of 17 residues. The CDR3 region is CASSRDLPGHQNYGYTF. CDR3 nucleotide sequence: TGTGCCAGCAGCCGAGACCTACCAGGCCATCAAAACTATGGCTACACCTTC.

The rearrangement joins TRBV5-3 to TRBJ2-3, with 11 positions matching TRBD2. TRBV5-3 is an open reading frame whose function is uncertain. This CDR3 spans 17 amino acids. J lost 4 bases, V lost 0 bases, and 7 bases had no gene match. CDR3 coding DNA: TGTGCCAGAAGCTTGGACGTAGCGGGAGGGCCGGCAGATACGCAGTATTTT. Translation gives CARSLDVAGGPADTQYF.

The chain links TRBV6-6 to TRBJ2-2; D remains unclear. Germline loops: CDR1 MNHNY, CDR2 SVGAGI (reference sequence). V was trimmed by 0 bases and J by 4 bases, leaving 6 bases between them. The CDR3 runs to 14 residues. DNA for the CDR3: TGTGCCAGCAGTTACTCGGCAGGCACCGGGGAGCTGTTTTTT. This gives the protein CASSYSAGTGELFF.

The chain recombines TRBV6-6 with TRBJ1-5; D may be TRBD1 (5 bases). This CDR3 contains 15 residues. Germline V gene lookup returns CDR1 MNHNY and CDR2 SVGAGI (reference sequence). The V and J ends lost 6 bases and 4 bases respectively, with 16 bases between them. CDR3 protein: CASRPPGGANQPQHF. The DNA of the CDR3 is TGTGCCAGCAGACCCCCGGGGGGAGCGAATCAGCCCCAGCATTTT.

This chain connects TRBV11-1 to TRBJ2-7; D is perhaps TRBD1 (6 bases). The ends were cut back, 3 bases at V and 2 bases at J, with 8 bases in the middle. Per the germline V gene, CDR1 is SGHAT and CDR2 is FQDESV (reference sequence). The CDR3 spans 13 residues. This CDR3 reads CASSLGATYEQYF. The CDR3 DNA is TGTGCCAGCAGCTTGGGGGCGACCTACGAGCAGTACTTC.

This clone was seen a handful of times. This same CDR3 is encoded by further DNA sequences in the sample. CDR3 in amino acids: CASILPYQETQYF. For the CDR3, the DNA is TGTGCCAGCATTCTACCATACCAAGAGACCCAGTACTTC. The gene calls are TRBV6-1 and TRBJ2-5, with no clear D. Germline CDR1 MNHNS, CDR2 SASEGT. V was clipped by 7 bases and J by 0 bases, with 9 bases between them. The CDR3 totals 13 residues.

As regards this clone: This may arise from a read error, as a much more abundant clone is one base away. The chain uses TRBV7-9 and TRBJ1-1; D uncertain. V lost 1 base and J 1 base, leaving 7 bases between the germline ends. Germline V gives CDR1 SEHNR, CDR2 FQNEAQ (reference sequence). The CDR3 is 14 amino acids. The CDR3 DNA reads TGTGCCAGCAGCTTAGTTCGGGGGAACACTGAAGCTTTCTTT. It is translated as CASSLVRGNTEAFF.

The chain couples TRBV7-2 to TRBJ1-1; D may be TRBD1 (6 bases). V lost 1 base, J lost 2 bases, and 14 bases lay in between. Germline V gene data show CDR1 as SGHTA and CDR2 as FQGNSA. CDR3 length: 16 residues. The CDR3 bases are TGTGCCAGCAGCTTAGGGTCGGGGGGCATCAACACTGAAGCTTTCTTT. Its protein product is CASSLGSGGINTEAFF.

In this sample, this clone turned up a few times. The V and J genes are TRBV7-6 and TRBJ2-5, with no clear D. Per the germline V gene, CDR1 is SGHVS and CDR2 is FNYEAQ. V was pared by 0 bases and J by 4 bases, with 9 bases between. The CDR3 has 14 residues. CDR3 sequence reads: CASSLAMGLETQYF. The CDR3 DNA sequence: TGTGCCAGCAGCTTAGCTATGGGCTTAGAGACCCAGTACTTC.

This chain uses TRBV2 with TRBJ2-5; 10 nucleotides match TRBD2. The J call may be incorrect, as the DNA end agrees better with TRBJ2-7. The germline V gene has CDR1 SNHLY and CDR2 FYNNEI. The CDR3 runs to 17 residues. CDR3 amino acids: CASSEARASGRYHEQYF. Written as DNA, the CDR3 is TGTGCCAGCAGTGAAGCGCGGGCTAGCGGGAGATACCACGAGCAGTACTTC.

The chain combines TRBV2 with TRBJ2-7; 7 bases match TRBD2. V lost 8 bases and J lost 5; bases outside the gene matches: 15. CDR1 is SNHLY and CDR2 is FYNNEI in the germline V gene. The CDR3 runs to 15 residues. CDR3 nucleotides: TGTGCCAGCGAGACGGCGGGAGAGAATGTCCACGAGCAGTACTTC. It is translated as CASETAGENVHEQYF. The entire variable domain, with the rest obtained from reference TRBV2 and TRBJ2-7, is as follows: EPEVTQTPSHQVTQMGQEVILRCVPISNHLYFYWYRQILGQKVEFLVSFYNNEISEKSEIFDDQFSVERPDGSNFTLKIRSTKLEDSAMYFCASETAGENVHEQYFGPGTRLTVT.

This chain connects TRBV7-3 to TRBJ2-1; D gene unclear. Germline loops: CDR1 SGHTA, CDR2 FQGTGA. The CDR3 totals 16 residues. Trimming cost V 2 bases and J 5 bases, with 16 bases left between them. The CDR3 DNA reads TGTGCCAGCAGCTTAGCTCCCTACCCCCCGGACAATGAGCAGTTCTTC. Encoded protein: CASSLAPYPPDNEQFF.

This clone is a singleton in its sample. DNA for the CDR3: TGTGCCAGTAGTATAGCCCTCCTAAGCACAGATACGCAGTATTTT. Amino acids: CASSIALLSTDTQYF. The chain is built from TRBV19 and TRBJ2-3, with D unresolved. The CDR3 runs to 15 residues. CDR1 LNHDA and CDR2 SQIVND come from the germline V gene (reference sequence). Deletions cut 1 base from V and 0 bases from J, with 8 bases between.

This chain's CDR3 is CASSVGTGLYEQYF. The CDR3 nucleotides are TGTGCCAGCAGTGTAGGGACAGGGTTATACGAGCAGTACTTC. The V and J genes are TRBV6-5 and TRBJ2-7; 9 bases match TRBD1. Per germline, CDR1 MNHEY and CDR2 SVGAGI. V was clipped by 5 bases and J by 4 bases; unmatched bases: 6. This CDR3 comprises 14 residues.

This clone was observed a few times. The chain uses TRBV18 and TRBJ2-7; 9 bases are shared with TRBD1. The J segment lost 5 bases and the V segment lost 3 bases, leaving 2 bases of the junction unmatched. This CDR3 spans 13 amino acids. Germline V gene data show CDR1 as KGHSH and CDR2 as LQKENI. The chain's CDR3 is CASSPRQGDEQYF. The CDR3 coding sequence is TGTGCCAGCTCACCGCGACAGGGGGACGAGCAGTACTTC.